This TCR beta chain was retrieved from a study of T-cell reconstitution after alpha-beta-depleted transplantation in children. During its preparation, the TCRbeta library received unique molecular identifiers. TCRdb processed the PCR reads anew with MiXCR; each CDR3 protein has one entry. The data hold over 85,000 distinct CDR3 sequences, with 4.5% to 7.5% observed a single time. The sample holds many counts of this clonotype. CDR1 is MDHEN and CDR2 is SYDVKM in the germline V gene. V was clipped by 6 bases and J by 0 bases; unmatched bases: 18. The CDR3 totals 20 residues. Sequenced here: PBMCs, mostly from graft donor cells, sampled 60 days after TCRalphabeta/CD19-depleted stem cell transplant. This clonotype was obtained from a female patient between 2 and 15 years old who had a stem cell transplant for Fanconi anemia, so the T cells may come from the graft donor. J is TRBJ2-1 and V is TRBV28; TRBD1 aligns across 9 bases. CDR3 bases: TGTGCCAGCAGAGCACAGGGGGCCCGAACTAGCGTGAGCTCCTACAATGAGCAGTTCTTC. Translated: CASRAQGARTSVSSYNEQFF.